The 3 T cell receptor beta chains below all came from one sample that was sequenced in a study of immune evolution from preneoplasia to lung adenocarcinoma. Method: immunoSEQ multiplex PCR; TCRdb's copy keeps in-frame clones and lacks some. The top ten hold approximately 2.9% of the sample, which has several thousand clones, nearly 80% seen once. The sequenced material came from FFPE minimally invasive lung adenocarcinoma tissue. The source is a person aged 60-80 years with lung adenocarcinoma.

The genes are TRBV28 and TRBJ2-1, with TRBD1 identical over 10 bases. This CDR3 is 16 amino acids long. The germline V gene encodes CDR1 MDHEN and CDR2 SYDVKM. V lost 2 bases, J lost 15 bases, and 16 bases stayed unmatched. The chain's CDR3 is CASSLQLGQGGVLRFF. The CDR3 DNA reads TGTGCCAGCAGTTTACAGTTAGGACAGGGGGGTGTGCTCCGGTTCTTC.

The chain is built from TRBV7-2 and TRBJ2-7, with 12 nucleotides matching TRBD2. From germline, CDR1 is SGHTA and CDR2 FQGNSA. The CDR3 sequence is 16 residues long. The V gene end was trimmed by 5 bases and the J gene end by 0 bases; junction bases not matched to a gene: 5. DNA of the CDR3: TGTGCCAGCAGCAGAGGACTAGCGGGGACCTCCTACGAGCAGTACTTC. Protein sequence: CASSRGLAGTSYEQYF.

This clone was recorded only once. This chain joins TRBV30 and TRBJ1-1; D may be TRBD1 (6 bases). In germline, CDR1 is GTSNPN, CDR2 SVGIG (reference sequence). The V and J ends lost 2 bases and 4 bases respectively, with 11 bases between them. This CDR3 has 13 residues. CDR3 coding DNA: TGTGCCTGGAGTTTGGGGGCGGGCACTGAAGCTTTCTTT. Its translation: CAWSLGAGTEAFF.